A single sample is the source of the 30 T cell receptor beta chains below, sequenced in a study of OX40 agonist ivuxolimab in advanced cancers. Generated by immunoSEQ multiplex PCR, the TCRdb table keeps only in-frame clones and is missing some. Of under 55,000 clones in the sample, roughly nine tenths were seen once. The sample here was CD4+ or CD8+ T cells sorted from blood, taken in a trial of the OX40 agonist ivuxolimab. All receptors come from an adult with an advanced solid tumor such as melanoma, head and neck, liver or kidney cancer.

V gene TRBV18 combines with J gene TRBJ2-7; TRBD1 is a possible D gene (6 bases). This CDR3 contains 14 residues. Germline-derived CDR1 and CDR2 are KGHSH and LQKENI. Trimming shortened V by 3 bases and J by 4 bases, and 13 bases separated the two germline ends. The CDR3 sequence: CASSPHRDTYEQYF. The CDR3 DNA reads TGTGCCAGCTCACCGCACCGGGACACTTACGAGCAGTACTTC.

V is TRBV18 and J is TRBJ1-1; D not certain. The CDR3 extends over 13 amino acids. Germline values: CDR1 KGHSH, CDR2 LQKENI. Between the trimmed V and J ends, which lost 3 bases and 7 bases, there was a span of 12 bases. DNA of the CDR3: TGTGCCAGCTCACCCAGGACCAAGCTTGAAGCTTTCTTT. This codes for CASSPRTKLEAFF.

V and J are TRBV5-1 and TRBJ1-6, with 8 bases aligning to TRBD1. V shed 4 bases and J 6 bases; nucleotides not matched to a gene: 9. The CDR3 has 16 amino acids. The germline CDR1 and CDR2 sequences are SGHRS and YFSETQ. The CDR3 loop reads CASSPDRGRLNSPLHF. The CDR3 DNA is TGCGCCAGCAGCCCAGACAGGGGAAGGCTTAATTCACCCCTCCACTTT.

V is TRBV14 and J is TRBJ1-2, with 8 bases matching TRBD1. Germline-derived CDR1 and CDR2 are SGHDN and FVKESK. CDR3 length equals 16 residues. Trimming cost V 0 bases and J 8 bases; bases outside gene matches: 11. CDR3 sequence: CASSQDPRGRLRGYTF. The CDR3 nucleotides are TGTGCCAGCAGCCAAGACCCCAGGGGGCGACTTCGGGGCTACACCTTC.

The V and J genes are TRBV30 and TRBJ2-7, with 7 bases identical to TRBD1. Unmatched junction bases numbered 4, after V lost 4 bases and J lost 1 base. The germline V gene encodes CDR1 GTSNPN and CDR2 SVGIG (reference sequence). The CDR3 is made up of 13 amino acids. For the CDR3, the DNA is TGTGCCTGGAACAGGGACAGATCCTACGAGCAGTACTTC. Residues: CAWNRDRSYEQYF.

The chain couples TRBV6-5 to TRBJ1-2, with D perhaps TRBD1 (6 bases). Trimming pared 6 bases from V and 4 bases from J, leaving 18 bases between. Germline loops: CDR1 MNHEY, CDR2 SVGAGI. This CDR3 contains 15 residues. This CDR3 is CASRPRVGARYGYTF. The CDR3 region has the DNA TGTGCCAGCAGACCCAGGGTGGGGGCTCGCTATGGCTACACCTTC.

This clone turned up a few times. This sequence joins TRBV9 and TRBJ2-3, with D possibly being TRBD1 or TRBD2 (5 bases each). V was cut by 0 bases and J by 8 bases, with 13 bases left in between. The germline V gene encodes CDR1 SGDLS and CDR2 YYNGEE. The CDR3 sequence is 14 residues long. Written as DNA, the CDR3 is TGTGCCAGCAGCGTAGTGCAGGGAGCAAGTACGCAGTATTTT. Protein product: CASSVVQGASTQYF.

This rearrangement joins TRBV6-4 to TRBJ2-1, with 10 bases lining up with TRBD2. The CDR3 has 16 residues. Germline lookup yields CDR1 MRHNA and CDR2 SNTAGT. V shed 4 bases, J shed 7 bases, and the junction held 10 bases outside the gene matches. The CDR3 loop reads CASSVLAGARGNEQFF. The CDR3 bases are TGTGCCAGCAGTGTTCTAGCGGGGGCCCGAGGGAATGAGCAGTTCTTC.

This clone was observed a few times. This chain links TRBV18 with TRBJ2-7; 7 bases are shared with TRBD1. V lost 5 bases and J lost 2; bases outside the gene matches: 6. The length of the CDR3 is 14 residues. Germline-derived CDR1 and CDR2 are KGHSH and LQKENI. CDR3 DNA: TGTGCCAGCTCAGTAACTGACAGGGCCTACGAGCAGTACTTC. It is translated as CASSVTDRAYEQYF.

This chain connects TRBV11-2 to TRBJ2-3; D might be TRBD2 (5 bases). V lost 4 bases to trimming and J lost 2 bases, with 7 bases between them. This CDR3 region has 13 residues. The V gene's germline CDR1 is SGHAT and CDR2 FQNNGV. Here the CDR3 reads CASSSLDTDTQYF. CDR3 nucleotide sequence: TGTGCCAGCAGCTCACTAGACACAGATACGCAGTATTTT.

This chain uses TRBV7-4 with TRBJ1-2, with a weak D call TRBD1 (6 bases). The ends were cut back, 7 bases at V and 0 bases at J, with 18 bases in the middle. The CDR3 runs to 16 residues. Germline V gives CDR1 SGHVT, CDR2 SQSDAQ. The DNA of the CDR3 is TGTGCCAGCACACCGGGGGGACACCTTTCTAACTATGGCTACACCTTC. It codes for CASTPGGHLSNYGYTF.

V is TRBV19 and J is TRBJ2-2, with D maybe TRBD2 (7 bases). CDR1 and CDR2 from the germline V gene are LNHDA and SQIVND (reference sequence). The CDR3 sequence is 17 residues long. The ends were cut back, 3 bases at V and 3 bases at J, with 17 bases in the middle. CDR3 residues: CASSILRGGADTGELFF. The CDR3 DNA follows: TGTGCCAGTAGTATTTTACGAGGGGGGGCGGACACCGGGGAGCTGTTTTTT. Using reference TRBV19 and TRBJ2-2 for the parts outside the CDR3, the full variable domain is DGGITQSPKYLFRKEGQNVTLSCEQNLNHDAMYWYRQDPGQGLRLIYYSQIVNDFQKGDIAEGYSVSREKKESFPLTVTSAQKNPTAFYLCASSILRGGADTGELFFGEGSRLTVL.

The J gene is TRBJ2-2, the V gene TRBV5-1, with D perhaps TRBD1 (5 bases). The V end was cut by 4 bases, the J end by 6 bases, with 13 bases between. Looked up from germline, CDR1 is SGHRS and CDR2 is YFSETQ. The CDR3 length is 14 residues. The CDR3 region has the DNA TGCGCCAGCAGCGACGCAGGGATTTCCGGGGAGCTGTTTTTT. This translates into CASSDAGISGELFF.

This clone has more than one count but fewer than ten. The rearrangement uses TRBV5-1 and TRBJ2-7; perhaps D is TRBD1 or TRBD2 (6 bases each). Trimming removed 6 bases at V and 1 base at J, with 11 bases between. The CDR3 loop spans 13 amino acids. The germline CDR1 and CDR2 sequences are SGHRS and YFSETQ. The CDR3 DNA reads TGCGCCAGCACGAGGGGGGATTCCTACGAGCAGTACTTC. It translates to CASTRGDSYEQYF.

J is TRBJ1-2 and V is TRBV10-1; TRBD1 matches 9 bases. CDR1 is WNHNN and CDR2 is SYGVQD in the germline V gene (reference sequence). V shed 6 bases and J 8 bases; nucleotides not matched to a gene: 7. The CDR3 runs 13 residues. The CDR3 coding sequence is TGCGCCAGCAGCCCCGGGACAGGGAAGGGCTACACCTTC. It yields the protein CASSPGTGKGYTF.

The chain carries TRBV27 and TRBJ2-3; D ambiguous. V was cut by 4 bases and J by 5 bases, with 7 bases left in between. This CDR3 has 12 residues. Per the germline V gene, CDR1 is MNHEY and CDR2 is SMNVEV (reference sequence). This CDR3 reads CASSSLGDTQYF. In DNA form, the CDR3 reads TGTGCCAGCAGTTCTCTGGGAGATACGCAGTATTTT.

The J gene is TRBJ2-3, the V gene TRBV12-5, with 7 bases identical to TRBD1. CDR3 length equals 13 residues. V was pared by 7 bases and J by 6 bases, with 7 bases of the junction left unmatched. The germline CDR1 and CDR2 sequences are LGHNT and FRNRAP. The CDR3 sequence is CASATGQEDTQYF. Here the CDR3 DNA reads TGTGCTAGTGCGACAGGGCAGGAGGATACGCAGTATTTT. The full variable domain, rest sourced from reference TRBV12-5 and TRBJ2-3, is DARVTQTPRHKVTEMGQEVTMRCQPILGHNTVFWYRQTMMQGLELLAYFRNRAPLDDSGMPKDRFSAEMPDATLATLKIQPSEPRDSAVYFCASATGQEDTQYFGPGTRLTVL.

This clone was counted a few times. This rearrangement joins TRBV2 to TRBJ1-4, with a weak D call TRBD1 (6 bases). Germline assignment: CDR1 SNHLY and CDR2 FYNNEI. Between the trimmed V and J ends, which lost 10 bases and 1 base, there was a span of 13 bases. There are 14 residues in the CDR3. CDR3 nucleotide sequence: TGTGCCACCAACCCCAGGGGAACTAATGAAAAACTGTTTTTT. This sequence encodes CATNPRGTNEKLFF.

This chain connects TRBV5-6 to TRBJ2-3; 7 bases are shared with TRBD1. Germline loops: CDR1 SGHDT, CDR2 YYEEEE. With 4 bases clipped from V and 0 bases from J, the junction kept 5 bases outside the gene matches. The CDR3 has 15 amino acids. The CDR3 coding sequence is TGTGCCAGCAGCCGTCCGACAGGGAGCACAGATACGCAGTATTTT. It encodes CASSRPTGSTDTQYF.

V and J are TRBV29-1 and TRBJ2-2, with 8 bases lining up with TRBD2. V shed 5 bases, J shed 5 bases, and the junction held 13 bases outside the gene matches. Germline loops: CDR1 SQVTM, CDR2 ANQGSEA. CDR3 length: 16 amino acids. CDR3 bases: TGCAGCGTTCAAAATCCCCCGGGGGGGCTTACCGGGGAGCTGTTTTTT. Translated: CSVQNPPGGLTGELFF.

The chain recombines TRBV5-4 with TRBJ2-3; D is ambiguous. The CDR3 extends over 16 amino acids. Trimming took 0 bases from V and 0 from J, leaving 11 bases between them. Germline V CDR1 and CDR2: SGHNT, YYREEE (reference sequence). CDR3 sequence reads: CASSLAFGISTDTQYF. DNA of the CDR3: TGTGCCAGCAGCTTGGCCTTCGGCATTAGCACAGATACGCAGTATTTT.

The gene calls are TRBV28 and TRBJ1-1, with TRBD1 identical over 8 bases. The CDR3 sequence is 16 residues long. CDR1 is MDHEN, CDR2 SYDVKM, per germline. V lost 7 bases to trimming and J lost 5 bases; unmatched junction nucleotides: 15. CDR3 region: CASITNLRTGRTEAFF. DNA for the CDR3: TGTGCCAGCATCACAAATTTAAGGACAGGGAGAACTGAAGCTTTCTTT.

The genes are TRBV19 and TRBJ2-7, with 8 nucleotides matching TRBD1. This CDR3 is 13 amino acids long. CDR1 and CDR2 (germline): LNHDA, SQIVND (reference sequence). The trim removed 7 bases at V and 7 bases at J, leaving 9 bases unmatched. In DNA, the CDR3 is TGTGCCAGTACCTCGACAGGGGTGGGTGAGCAGTACTTC. As protein: CASTSTGVGEQYF.

V and J are TRBV28 and TRBJ2-3; a possible D gene is TRBD2 (6 bases). CDR3 length: 16 amino acids. Germline assignment: CDR1 MDHEN and CDR2 SYDVKM. V dropped 4 bases and J dropped 0 bases, with 14 bases sitting between them. CDR3 loop: CASSSPPSVSTDTQYF. The CDR3, as DNA: TGTGCCAGCAGTTCGCCTCCTAGCGTAAGCACAGATACGCAGTATTTT.

For the CDR3, the DNA is TGTGCCAGCAGCAAAGTTTATAGGGTTGGTCAGCCCCAGCATTTT. It encodes CASSKVYRVGQPQHF. This sequence joins TRBV21-1 and TRBJ1-5. TRBV21-1 is noted as a pseudogene. This CDR3 has 15 amino acids.

The chain recombines TRBV5-1 with TRBJ2-1; TRBD1 agrees at 10 bases. Unmatched junction bases numbered 5, after V lost 4 bases and J lost 7 bases. Germline-derived CDR1 and CDR2 are SGHRS and YFSETQ. The CDR3 spans 14 residues. CDR3 bases: TGCGCCAGCAGCCATGGGACAGGGGATAATGAGCAGTTCTTC. It is translated as CASSHGTGDNEQFF.

V gene TRBV30 combines with J gene TRBJ1-6, with D tentatively TRBD1 (6 bases). V was clipped by 3 bases and J by 6 bases, with 18 bases between them. The CDR3 length is 16 residues. The germline gives CDR1 GTSNPN, CDR2 SVGIG (reference sequence). CDR3 nucleotide sequence: TGTGCCTGGAGCCCGCGCCTAGGAGGGGGTAATTCACCCCTCCACTTT. Translated, it gives CAWSPRLGGGNSPLHF.

In its sample, this clone was seen once. The CDR3 is CASSLAGVTYEQYF. The CDR3 DNA follows: TGCGCCAGCAGCTTGGCAGGGGTGACCTACGAGCAGTACTTC. The chain recombines TRBV5-1 with TRBJ2-7; weak D call: TRBD1 (6 bases). The CDR3 is made up of 14 amino acids. The V gene lost 0 bases and the J gene lost 2 bases, with 9 bases spanning the gap. Germline assignment: CDR1 SGHRS and CDR2 YFSETQ.

This sequence joins TRBV6-4 and TRBJ2-3; D call uncertain. This CDR3 has 13 residues. The germline V and J ends were trimmed by 2 bases and 6 bases, with 9 bases remaining between them. From germline, CDR1 is MRHNA and CDR2 SNTAGT. CDR3 amino acids: CASSDGLGDTQYF. The DNA for the CDR3 is TGTGCCAGCAGTGACGGGCTCGGGGATACGCAGTATTTT.

The chain links TRBV5-1 to TRBJ1-2; 9 bases are shared with TRBD1. Germline V gives CDR1 SGHRS, CDR2 YFSETQ. This CDR3 is 14 amino acids long. Trimming cost V 5 bases and J 7 bases; bases outside gene matches: 9. The DNA for the CDR3 is TGCGCCAGCAGTCTTTCCCCACAGGGGGCTGGCTACACCTTC. Amino acids: CASSLSPQGAGYTF.